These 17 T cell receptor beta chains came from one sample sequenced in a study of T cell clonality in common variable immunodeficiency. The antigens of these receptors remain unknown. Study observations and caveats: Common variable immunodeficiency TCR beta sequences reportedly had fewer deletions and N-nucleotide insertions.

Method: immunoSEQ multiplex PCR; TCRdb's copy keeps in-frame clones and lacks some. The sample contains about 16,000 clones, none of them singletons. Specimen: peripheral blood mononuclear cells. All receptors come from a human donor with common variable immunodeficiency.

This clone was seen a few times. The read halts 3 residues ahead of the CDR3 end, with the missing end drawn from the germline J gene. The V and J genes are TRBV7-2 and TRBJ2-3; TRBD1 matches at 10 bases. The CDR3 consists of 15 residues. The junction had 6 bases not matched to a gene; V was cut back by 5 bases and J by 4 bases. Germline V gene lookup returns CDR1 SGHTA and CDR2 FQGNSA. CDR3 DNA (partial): TGTGCCAGCAGCGAGGGGACAGGGGCCGCAGATACG. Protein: CASSEGTGAADT. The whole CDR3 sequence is CASSEGTGAADTQYF.

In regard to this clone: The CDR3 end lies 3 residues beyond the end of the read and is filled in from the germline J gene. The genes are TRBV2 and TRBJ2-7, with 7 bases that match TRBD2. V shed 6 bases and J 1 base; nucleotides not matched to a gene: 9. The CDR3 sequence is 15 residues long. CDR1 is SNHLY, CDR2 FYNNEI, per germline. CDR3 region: CASRALAAESYEQYF. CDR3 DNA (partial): TGTGCCAGCAGGGCCCTAGCGGCAGAATCCTACGAG.

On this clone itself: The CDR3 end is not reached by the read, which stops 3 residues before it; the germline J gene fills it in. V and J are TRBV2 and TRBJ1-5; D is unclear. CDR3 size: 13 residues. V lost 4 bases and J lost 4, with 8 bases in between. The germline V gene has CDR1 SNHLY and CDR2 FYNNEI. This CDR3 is CASSVDQNQPQHF. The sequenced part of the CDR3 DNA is TGTGCCAGCAGTGTCGATCAGAATCAGCCC.

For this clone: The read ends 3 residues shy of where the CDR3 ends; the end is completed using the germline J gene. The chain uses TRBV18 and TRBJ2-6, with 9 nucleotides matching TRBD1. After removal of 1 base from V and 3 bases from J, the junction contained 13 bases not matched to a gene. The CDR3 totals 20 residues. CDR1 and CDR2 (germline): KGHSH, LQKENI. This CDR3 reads CASSPLTGTGSSRGANVLTF. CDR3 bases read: TGTGCCAGCTCACCACTAACCGGGACAGGGAGCTCTCGTGGGGCCAACGTC.

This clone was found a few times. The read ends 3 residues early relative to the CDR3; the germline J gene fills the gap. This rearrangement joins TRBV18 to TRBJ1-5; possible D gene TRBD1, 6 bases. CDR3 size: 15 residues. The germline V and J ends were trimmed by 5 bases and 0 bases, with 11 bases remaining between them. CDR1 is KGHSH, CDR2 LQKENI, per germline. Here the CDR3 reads CASSTGTDSNQPQHF. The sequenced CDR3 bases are TGTGCCAGCTCAACAGGGACGGATAGCAATCAGCCC.

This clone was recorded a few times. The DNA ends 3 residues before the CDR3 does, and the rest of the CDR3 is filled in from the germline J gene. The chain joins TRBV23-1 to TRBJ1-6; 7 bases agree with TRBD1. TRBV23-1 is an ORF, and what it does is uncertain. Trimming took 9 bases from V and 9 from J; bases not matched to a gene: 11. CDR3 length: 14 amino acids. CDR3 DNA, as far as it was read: TGCGCCAGTCCGCAGACAGGGTATGGTTCACCC. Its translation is CASPQTGYGSP. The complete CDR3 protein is CASPQTGYGSPLHF.

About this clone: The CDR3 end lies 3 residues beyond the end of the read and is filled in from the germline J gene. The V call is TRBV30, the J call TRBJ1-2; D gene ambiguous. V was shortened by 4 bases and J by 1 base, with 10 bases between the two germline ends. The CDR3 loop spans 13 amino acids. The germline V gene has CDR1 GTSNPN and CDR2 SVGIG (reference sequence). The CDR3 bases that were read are TGTGCCTGGAAGCCCCTAAATAACTATGGC. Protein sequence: CAWKPLNNYG. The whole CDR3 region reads CAWKPLNNYGYTF. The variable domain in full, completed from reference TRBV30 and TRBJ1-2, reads SQTIHQWPATLVQPVGSPLSLECTVEGTSNPNLYWYRQAAGRGLQLLFYSVGIGQISSEVPQNLSASRPQDRQFILSSKKLLLSDSGFYLCAWKPLNNYGYTFGSGTRLTVV.

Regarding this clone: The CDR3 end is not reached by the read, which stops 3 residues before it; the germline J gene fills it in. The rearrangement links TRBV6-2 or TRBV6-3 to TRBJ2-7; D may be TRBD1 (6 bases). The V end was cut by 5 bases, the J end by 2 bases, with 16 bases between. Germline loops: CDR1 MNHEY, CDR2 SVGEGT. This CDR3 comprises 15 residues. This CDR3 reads CASSGRRTAAYEQYF. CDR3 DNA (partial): TGTGCCAGCAGTGGGCGAAGGACAGCAGCCTACGAG.

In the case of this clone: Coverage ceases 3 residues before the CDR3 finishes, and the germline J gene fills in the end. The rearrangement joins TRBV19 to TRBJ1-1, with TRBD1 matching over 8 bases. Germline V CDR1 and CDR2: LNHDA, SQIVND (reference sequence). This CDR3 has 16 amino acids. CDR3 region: CASRRQGRIGIEVAFF. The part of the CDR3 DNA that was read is TGTGCCAGTAGGCGACAGGGGCGGATAGGGATAGAGGTT.

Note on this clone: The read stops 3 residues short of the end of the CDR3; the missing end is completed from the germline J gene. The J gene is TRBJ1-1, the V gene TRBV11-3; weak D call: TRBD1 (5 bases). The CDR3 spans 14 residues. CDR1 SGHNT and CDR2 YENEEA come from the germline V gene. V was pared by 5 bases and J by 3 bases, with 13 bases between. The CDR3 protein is CASSGPGMHTEAFF. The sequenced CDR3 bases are TGTGCCAGCAGCGGACCAGGGATGCACACTGAA.

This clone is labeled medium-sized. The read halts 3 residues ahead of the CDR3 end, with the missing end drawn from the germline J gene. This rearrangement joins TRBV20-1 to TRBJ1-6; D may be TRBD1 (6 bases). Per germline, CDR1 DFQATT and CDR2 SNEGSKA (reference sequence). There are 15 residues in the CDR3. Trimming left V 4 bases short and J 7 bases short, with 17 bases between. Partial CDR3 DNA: TGCAGTGCTACCCGCCGGAGACAGGTGAATTCACCC. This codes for CSATRRRQVNSP. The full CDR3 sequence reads CSATRRRQVNSPLHF.

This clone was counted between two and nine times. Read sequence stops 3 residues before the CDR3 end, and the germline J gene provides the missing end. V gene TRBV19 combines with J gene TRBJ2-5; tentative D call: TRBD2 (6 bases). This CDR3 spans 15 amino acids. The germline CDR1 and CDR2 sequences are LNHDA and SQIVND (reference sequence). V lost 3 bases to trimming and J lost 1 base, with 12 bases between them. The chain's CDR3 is CASSMGLAIQETQYF. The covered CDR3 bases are TGTGCCAGTAGTATGGGGCTAGCGATCCAAGAGACC.

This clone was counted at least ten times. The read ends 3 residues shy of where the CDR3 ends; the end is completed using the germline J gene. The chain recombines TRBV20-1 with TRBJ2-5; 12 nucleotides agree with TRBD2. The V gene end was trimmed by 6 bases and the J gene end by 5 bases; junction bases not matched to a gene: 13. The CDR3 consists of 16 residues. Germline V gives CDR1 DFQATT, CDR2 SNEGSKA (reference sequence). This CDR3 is CSALPASGGAGETQYF. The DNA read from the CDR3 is TGCAGTGCCCTACCGGCTAGCGGGGGGGCCGGTGAGACC.

Partial CDR3 DNA: TGTGCCAGCAGTAGCTTGGGACAGGGTCTAGACGAG. Encoded protein: CASSSLGQGLDE. The CDR3 as a whole reads CASSSLGQGLDEQYF. V is TRBV6-2 or TRBV6-3 and J is TRBJ2-7; 9 nucleotides agree with TRBD1. The CDR3 end falls 3 residues outside the read, so it is completed with the germline J gene. The CDR3 spans 15 residues. Losses at the gene ends were 5 bases for V and 5 bases for J; bases not matched to a gene: 10. Germline CDR1 reads MNHEY; CDR2 reads SVGEGT.

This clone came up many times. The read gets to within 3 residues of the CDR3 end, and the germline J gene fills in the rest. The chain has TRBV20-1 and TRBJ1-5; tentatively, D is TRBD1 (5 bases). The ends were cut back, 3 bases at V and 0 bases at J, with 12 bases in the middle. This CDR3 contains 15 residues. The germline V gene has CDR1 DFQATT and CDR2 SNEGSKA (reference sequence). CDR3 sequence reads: CSASRRDYSNQPQHF. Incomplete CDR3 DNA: TGCAGTGCTAGTCGCAGGGACTATAGCAATCAGCCC.

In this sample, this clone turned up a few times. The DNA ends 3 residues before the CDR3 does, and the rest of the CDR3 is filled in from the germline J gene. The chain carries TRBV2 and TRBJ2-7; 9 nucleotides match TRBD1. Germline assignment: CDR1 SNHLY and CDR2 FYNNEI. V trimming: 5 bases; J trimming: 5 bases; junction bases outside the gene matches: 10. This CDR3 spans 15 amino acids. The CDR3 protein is CASSPGTGRLNEQYF. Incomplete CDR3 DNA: TGTGCCAGCAGTCCCGGGACAGGGCGTTTAAACGAG.

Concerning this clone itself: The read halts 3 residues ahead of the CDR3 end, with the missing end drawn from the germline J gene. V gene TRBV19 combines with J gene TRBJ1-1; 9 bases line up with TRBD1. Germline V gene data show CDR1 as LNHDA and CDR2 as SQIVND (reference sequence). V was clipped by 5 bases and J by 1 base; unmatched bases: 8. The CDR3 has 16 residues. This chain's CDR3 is CASSRGQGLTNTEAFF. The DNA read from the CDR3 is TGTGCCAGTAGTCGAGGACAGGGGCTTACGAACACTGAA.